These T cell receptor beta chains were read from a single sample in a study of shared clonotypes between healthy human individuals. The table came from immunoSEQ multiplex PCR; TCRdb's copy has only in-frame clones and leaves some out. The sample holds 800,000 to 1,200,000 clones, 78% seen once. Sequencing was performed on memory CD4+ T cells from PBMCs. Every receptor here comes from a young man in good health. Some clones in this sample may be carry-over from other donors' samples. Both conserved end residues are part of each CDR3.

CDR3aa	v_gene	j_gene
CASSNTRGTGGGYTF	TRBV6-5	TRBJ1-2
CAISDFTGASYEQYF	TRBV10-3	TRBJ2-7
CASSQDRGNTVYF	TRBV4-3	TRBJ1-3
CASSLWLYTGELFF	TRBV28	TRBJ2-2
CASSETSGTVSGNTIYF	TRBV10-2	TRBJ1-3
CASSLGTVNTEAFF	TRBV21-1	TRBJ1-1
CASSVDGEKLFF	TRBV9	TRBJ1-4
CSALIPYGEQYF	TRBV29-1	TRBJ2-7
CASSYSGSFTGELFF	TRBV6-5	TRBJ2-2
CASSVGVRNTEAFF	TRBV9	TRBJ1-1
CASSVGVMVGGTEAFF	TRBV9	TRBJ1-1
CAWRSPGLGNEQFF	TRBV30	TRBJ2-1
CASRRGGAGETQYF	TRBV6-5	TRBJ2-5
CASSSNRRGKQETQYF	TRBV27	TRBJ2-5
CASSERSDTQYF	TRBV2	TRBJ2-3
CASAITSGASNTGELFF	TRBV5-1	TRBJ2-2
CASSSGYRTDMVGYTF	TRBV6-6	TRBJ1-2
CASSKVRRTSTYEQYF	TRBV21-1	TRBJ2-7
CASRTGGWDEQYF	TRBV2	TRBJ2-7
CSALRGDEQFF	TRBV20-1	TRBJ2-1
CASSVAAEGFGELFF	TRBV9	TRBJ2-2
CASPEWTGGLMNTEAFF	TRBV10-1	TRBJ1-1
CASSLTADPGTETQYF	TRBV7-3	TRBJ2-5
CAITPGTSPLSEQFF	TRBV10-3	TRBJ2-1
CASSVGGVYNEQFF	TRBV9	TRBJ2-1
CASSFGGTGELFF	TRBV5-4	TRBJ2-2
CASSLLGVGQNYGYTF	TRBV28	TRBJ1-2
CASSFPYGTQYF	TRBV11-2	TRBJ2-3
CASRGLAGNDEQYF	TRBV2	TRBJ2-7
CANLHRDRTNYGYTF	TRBV2	TRBJ1-2
CASSSGGRIGETQYF	TRBV7-3	TRBJ2-5
CSVEKSGQTQYF	TRBV29-1	TRBJ2-3
CASSFDRLQETQYF	TRBV5-1	TRBJ2-5
CASSLGLAGGPETQYF	TRBV4-1	TRBJ2-5
CARDRGGSGELFF	TRBV30	TRBJ2-2
CASIFGQGPYEQYF	TRBV6-6	TRBJ2-7
CASSHRPGGDEKLFF	TRBV11-2	TRBJ1-4
CASSSGQGNTGELFF	TRBV7-6	TRBJ2-2
CASSSGPQRDTEAFF	TRBV5-1	TRBJ1-1
CASSTSGRARAAEQYF	TRBV28	-
CASSPSGRAAEQYF	TRBV7-9	TRBJ2-7
CASSLVAGAGSYNEQFF	TRBV5-6	TRBJ2-1
CASSLVLGELFF	TRBV5-1	TRBJ2-2
CASGGLAGGEDTQYF	TRBV27	TRBJ2-3
CASSQVIGSSYNEQFF	TRBV4-1	TRBJ2-1
CASSLYDGSNQPQHF	TRBV7-2	TRBJ1-5
CASSPSGGPREQYF	TRBV6-5	TRBJ2-7
CASSYSIGGVGTEAFF	TRBV6-5	TRBJ1-1
CSAHRPGHAGNTIYF	TRBV29-1	TRBJ1-3
CASSLRSPQETQYF	TRBV7-9	TRBJ2-5
CASSYPGVTDTQYF	TRBV25-1	TRBJ2-3